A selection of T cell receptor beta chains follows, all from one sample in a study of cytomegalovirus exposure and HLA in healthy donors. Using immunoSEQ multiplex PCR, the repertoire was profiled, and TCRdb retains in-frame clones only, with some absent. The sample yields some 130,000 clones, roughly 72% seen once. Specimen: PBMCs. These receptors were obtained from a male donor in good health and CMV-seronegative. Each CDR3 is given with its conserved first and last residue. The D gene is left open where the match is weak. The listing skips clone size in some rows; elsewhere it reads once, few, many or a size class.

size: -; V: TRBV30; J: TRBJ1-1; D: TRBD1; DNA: TGTGCCTGGAGTACCCAGGGGGTAACTGAAGCTTTCTTT; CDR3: CAWSTQGVTEAFF
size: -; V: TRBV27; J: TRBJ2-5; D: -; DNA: TGTGCCAGCAGTTTATCGCTGGGAGGAGGGACCCAGTACTTC; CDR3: CASSLSLGGGTQYF
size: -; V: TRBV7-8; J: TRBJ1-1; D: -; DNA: TGTGCCAGCAGCTTAGCGCGTGGACCAGGGTTTCAGGACACTGAAGCTTTCTTT; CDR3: CASSLARGPGFQDTEAFF
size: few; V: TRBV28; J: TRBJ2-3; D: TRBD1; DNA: TGTGCCAGCAGTTTGGACAGGGCTAACACAGATACGCAGTATTTT; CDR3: CASSLDRANTDTQYF
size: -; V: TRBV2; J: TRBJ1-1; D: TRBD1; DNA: TGTGCCAGCAGGGGGACAGGGACAATGAACACTGAAGCTTTCTTT; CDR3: CASRGTGTMNTEAFF
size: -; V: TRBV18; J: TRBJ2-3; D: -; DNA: TGTGCCAGTTCCACCCCGACAGGACCAACCACAGATACGCAGTATTTT; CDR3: CASSTPTGPTTDTQYF
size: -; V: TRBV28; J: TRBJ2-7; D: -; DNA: TGTGCCAGCAGTTTAGGGGGGGGGCGAATTCACGAGCAGTACTTC; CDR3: CASSLGGGRIHEQYF
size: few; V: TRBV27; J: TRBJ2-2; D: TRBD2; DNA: TGTGCCAGCACCCCTAGCGGGGGGGCCCATAACACCGGGGAGCTGTTTTTT; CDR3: CASTPSGGAHNTGELFF
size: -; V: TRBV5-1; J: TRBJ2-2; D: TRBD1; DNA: TGCGCCAGTTCAACAGGGGCGACGAACACCGGGGAGCTGTTTTTT; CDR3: CASSTGATNTGELFF
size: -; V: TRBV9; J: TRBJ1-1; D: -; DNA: TGTGCCAGCACCCAGGGCAGCTGGAACACTGAAGCTTTCTTT; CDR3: CASTQGSWNTEAFF
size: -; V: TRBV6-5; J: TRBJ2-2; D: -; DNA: TGTGCCAGCAGGCGTTTCAGGGACACCGGGGAGCTGTTTTTT; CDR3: CASRRFRDTGELFF
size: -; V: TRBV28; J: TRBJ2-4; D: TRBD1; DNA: TGTGCCAGCAGTTCGGGGACAGAGCTAGCCAAAAACATTCAGTACTTC; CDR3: CASSSGTELAKNIQYF
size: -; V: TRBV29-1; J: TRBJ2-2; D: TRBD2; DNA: TGCAGCGGGGGGGCAGCGGGGGTCACCGGGGAGCTGTTTTTT; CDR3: CSGGAAGVTGELFF
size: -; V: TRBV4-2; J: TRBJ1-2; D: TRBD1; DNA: TGTGCCAGCAGCCAAGATTGGTCGTCAGGGGGATATGGCTACACCTTC; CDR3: CASSQDWSSGGYGYTF
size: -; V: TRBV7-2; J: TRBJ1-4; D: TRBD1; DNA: TGTGCCAGCAGCCCGGACAGGACCCGCTACGAAAAACTGTTTTTT; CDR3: CASSPDRTRYEKLFF
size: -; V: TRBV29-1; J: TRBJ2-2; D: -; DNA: TGCAGCGTTAGAGGGGCAGGGGACACCGGGGAGCTGTTTTTT; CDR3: CSVRGAGDTGELFF
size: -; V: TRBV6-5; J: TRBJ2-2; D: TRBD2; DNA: TGTGCCAGCAGTCGGAGCGGGAGTATGGCCGGGGAGCTGTTTTTT; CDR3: CASSRSGSMAGELFF
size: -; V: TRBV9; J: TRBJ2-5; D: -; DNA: TGTGCCAGCAGCGTAGGGGGCTGGGGGCGAGAGACCCAGTACTTC; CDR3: CASSVGGWGRETQYF
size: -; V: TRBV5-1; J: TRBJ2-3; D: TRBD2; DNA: TGCGCCAGCAGCTTGGCGCGAGCGGGATCTGATAGAGATACGCAGTATTTT; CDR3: CASSLARAGSDRDTQYF
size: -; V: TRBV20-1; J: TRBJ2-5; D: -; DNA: TGCAGTGCTAGGAGAGAGACCCAGTACTTC; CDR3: CSARRETQYF
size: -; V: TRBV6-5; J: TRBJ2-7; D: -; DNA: TGTGCCAGCAGTTACTCTGAGGGCTACGAGCAGTACTTC; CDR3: CASSYSEGYEQYF
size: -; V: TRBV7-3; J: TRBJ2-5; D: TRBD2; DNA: TGTGCCAGCAGCATGACTAGCGGGATTCAAGAGACCCAGTACTTC; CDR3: CASSMTSGIQETQYF
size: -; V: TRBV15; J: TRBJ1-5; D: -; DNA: TGTGCAACAGGGCCAAGGGGGAGGGTCAATCAGCCCCAGCATTTT; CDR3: CATGPRGRVNQPQHF
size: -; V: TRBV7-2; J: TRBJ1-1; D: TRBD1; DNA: TGTGCCAGCAGCCGCGATAAGACAGGGGGCGCTGAAGCTTTCTTT; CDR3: CASSRDKTGGAEAFF
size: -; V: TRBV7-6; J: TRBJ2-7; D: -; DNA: TGTGCCAGCAGCTTAGGGGGACAAGCCTACGAGCAGTACTTC; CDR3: CASSLGGQAYEQYF
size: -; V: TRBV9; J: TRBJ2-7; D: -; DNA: TGTGCCAGCAGCGTAGCTACGGCTAGGAACGACGAGCAGTACTTC; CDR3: CASSVATARNDEQYF
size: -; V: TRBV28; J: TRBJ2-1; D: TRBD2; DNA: TGTGCCAGCAGCCTGGGGGGAGCGGGAGGGAGCGATGAGCAGTTCTTC; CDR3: CASSLGGAGGSDEQFF
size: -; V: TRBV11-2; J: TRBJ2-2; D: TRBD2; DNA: TGTGCCAGCAGCAGACTAGCGGGAGAATCGGGGGAGCTGTTTTTT; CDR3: CASSRLAGESGELFF
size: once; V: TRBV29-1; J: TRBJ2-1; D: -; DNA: TGCAGCGTTGAAGAGATACGAGCGGGTGAGCAGTTCTTC; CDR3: CSVEEIRAGEQFF
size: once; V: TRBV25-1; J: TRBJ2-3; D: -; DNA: TGTGCCAGCAGTGGAACTAGGCCTAGCACAGATACGCAGTATTTT; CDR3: CASSGTRPSTDTQYF
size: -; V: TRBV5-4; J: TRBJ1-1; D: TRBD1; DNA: TGTGCCAGCAGGTACTCCGGGACAGGGGCCTCTGAAGCTTTCTTT; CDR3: CASRYSGTGASEAFF
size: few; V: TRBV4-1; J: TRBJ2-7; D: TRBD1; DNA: TGCGCCAGCAGCCCACGACAGGGGGCGGGCTACGAGCAGTACTTC; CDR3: CASSPRQGAGYEQYF
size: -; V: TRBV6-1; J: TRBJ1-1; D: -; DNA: TGTGCCAGCAGTGAAATAGTACAGGGAACCACTGAAGCTTTCTTT; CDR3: CASSEIVQGTTEAFF